One sample yielded the 6 T cell receptor beta chains listed below, sequenced in a study of cytomegalovirus exposure and HLA in healthy donors. Primers: 60 Vbeta forward and 13 Jbeta reverse. Only in-frame clones appear in the TCRdb table, and some are missing; sequencing was by immunoSEQ multiplex PCR. This table holds about 130,000 clones, around four fifths found once. Sequencing input: PBMCs. These TCRs come from a boy under 10 years old in good health and CMV-seronegative.

The chain recombines TRBV7-9 with TRBJ1-2; 9 bases align to TRBD1. Germline V gene lookup returns CDR1 SEHNR and CDR2 FQNEAQ (reference sequence). V lost 5 bases and J lost 8; bases outside the gene matches: 9. The CDR3 runs 14 residues. The CDR3 is CASSLWTGEWGYTF. The CDR3 nucleotides read TGTGCCAGCAGCCTTTGGACAGGGGAGTGGGGCTACACCTTC. The whole variable domain, filled in from reference TRBV7-9 and TRBJ1-2, reads DTGVSQNPRHKITKRGQNVTFRCDPISEHNRLYWYRQTLGQGPEFLTYFQNEAQLEKSRLLSDRFSAERPKGSFSTLEIQRTEQGDSAMYLCASSLWTGEWGYTFGSGTRLTVV.

The chain links TRBV7-2 to TRBJ1-2, with TRBD1 matching over 12 bases. J gave up 1 base and V 5 bases, and 11 bases lay outside the gene matches. CDR1 and CDR2 from the germline V gene are SGHTA and FQGNSA. This CDR3 spans 18 amino acids. For the CDR3, the DNA is TGTGCCAGCAGCGGGGCGGGGACAGGGGGCGTCGATAACTATGGCTACACCTTC. As protein: CASSGAGTGGVDNYGYTF.

This chain joins TRBV7-3 and TRBJ1-5; 9 positions agree with TRBD1. V gave up 5 bases and J gave up 1 base; unmatched junction bases: 0. CDR1 is SGHTA and CDR2 is FQGTGA in the germline V gene. The CDR3 sequence is 14 residues long. Written as DNA, the CDR3 is TGTGCCAGCAGCGACAGGGGGAGCAATCAGCCCCAGCATTTT. This translates into CASSDRGSNQPQHF. Together with reference TRBV7-3 and TRBJ1-5, the CDR3 gives the full variable domain: GAGVSQTPSNKVTEKGKYVELRCDPISGHTALYWYRQSLGQGPEFLIYFQGTGAADDSGLPNDRFFAVRPEGSVSTLKIQRTERGDSAVYLCASSDRGSNQPQHFGDGTRLSIL.

The chain combines TRBV9 with TRBJ2-1, with 8 positions matching TRBD1. Trimming cost V 3 bases and J 8 bases; bases outside gene matches: 16. The germline V gene encodes CDR1 SGDLS and CDR2 YYNGEE. The CDR3 length is 17 residues. The CDR3 DNA reads TGTGCCAGCAGCGCCCGACAGGGGCGGGGACTGCGCCATGAGCAGTTCTTC. Amino acids: CASSARQGRGLRHEQFF. Full variable domain (remainder filled in from reference TRBV9 and TRBJ2-1): DSGVTQTPKHLITATGQRVTLRCSPRSGDLSVYWYQQSLDQGLQFLIQYYNGEERAKGNILERFSAQQFPDLHSELNLSSLELGDSALYFCASSARQGRGLRHEQFFGPGTRLTVL.

The CDR3 nucleotides read TGCGCCAGCAGCCGAGAGGCTCGGGCTTTCTTT. Translated, it gives CASSREARAFF. This chain links TRBV23-1 with TRBJ1-1; no definite D call. TRBV23-1 is labeled an ORF, and its function is uncertain. Trimming removed 6 bases at V and 11 bases at J, with 13 bases between. CDR3 length: 11 residues.

This clone turned up a few times. This chain links TRBV30 with TRBJ1-2; D is ambiguous. Germline lookup yields CDR1 GTSNPN and CDR2 SVGIG (reference sequence). V lost 0 bases and J lost 7, with 15 bases in between. The CDR3 sequence is 14 residues long. The CDR3 is CAWSVTTLEPGYTF. CDR3 DNA sequence: TGTGCCTGGAGTGTCACTACCTTGGAACCTGGCTACACCTTC.